The T cell receptor (beta chain) under discussion was sequenced for a study of T-cell reconstitution after alpha-beta-depleted transplantation in children. Unique molecular identifiers were incorporated when the TCRbeta library was constructed. TCRdb analysed the PCR reads with MiXCR anew, one entry per CDR3 protein. The sample carries 350,000 to 450,000 distinct CDR3 sequences, around 21% recorded once. CDR1 is SGHTA, CDR2 FQGNSA, per germline. The CDR3 totals 11 residues. Trimming pared 4 bases from V and 15 bases from J, leaving 13 bases between. This material consisted of PBMCs from the stem cell graft donor, taken from the stem cell graft. The clonotype originates from a human donor who donated a stem cell graft to a child with acute myeloid leukemia. The chain uses TRBV7-2 and TRBJ2-1, with D unclear. DNA of the CDR3: TGTGCCAGCAGCTCCCGACCCCCGTCGTTCTTC. It encodes CASSSRPPSFF.